The clone carrying this TCR beta chain has a handful of counts. Its target is not known. The V end was cut by 0 bases, the J end by 1 base, with 12 bases between. This CDR3 comprises 16 residues. The germline gives CDR1 SGHRS, CDR2 YFSETQ. These data originate in a study of beta chain features in type 1 diabetes. As for the study in general: Across the samples, some 99 million sorted cells were examined in total.

Reverse transcription of all isolated RNA meant that expressed TCRB transcripts were sequenced. Using immunoSEQ multiplex PCR, the repertoire was profiled, and TCRdb retains in-frame clones only, with some absent. The sample consists of approximately 140,000 clones, around a tenth of them appearing once. Findings and limits, study-wide: Patients and controls would share equally any PCR tilt toward shorter templates. Still unanswered here is whether HLA type influences TCRB rearrangement. The study found fewer insertions and more deletions at VDJ junctions in type 1 diabetes patients.

Sequencing used central memory CD4+ T cells from blood. The TCR originated in a middle-aged woman in good health. V is TRBV5-1 and J is TRBJ2-3; a possible D gene is TRBD1 (5 bases). Written as DNA, the CDR3 is TGCGCCAGCAGCTTGGGCGCAGGGTGGGGCACAGATACGCAGTATTTT. Residues: CASSLGAGWGTDTQYF.